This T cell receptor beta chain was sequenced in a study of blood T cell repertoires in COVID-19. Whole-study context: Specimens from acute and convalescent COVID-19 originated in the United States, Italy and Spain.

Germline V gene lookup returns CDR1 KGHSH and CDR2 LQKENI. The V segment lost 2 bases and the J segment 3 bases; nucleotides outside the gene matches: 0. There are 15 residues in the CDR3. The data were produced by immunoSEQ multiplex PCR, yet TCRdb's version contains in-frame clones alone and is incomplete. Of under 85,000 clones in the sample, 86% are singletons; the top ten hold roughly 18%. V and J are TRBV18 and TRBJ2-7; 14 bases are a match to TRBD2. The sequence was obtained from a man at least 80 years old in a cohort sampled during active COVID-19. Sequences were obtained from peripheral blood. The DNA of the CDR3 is TGTGCCAGCTCACCAGGGACTAGCGGGGGCTACGAGCAGTACGTC. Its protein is CASSPGTSGGYEQYV.